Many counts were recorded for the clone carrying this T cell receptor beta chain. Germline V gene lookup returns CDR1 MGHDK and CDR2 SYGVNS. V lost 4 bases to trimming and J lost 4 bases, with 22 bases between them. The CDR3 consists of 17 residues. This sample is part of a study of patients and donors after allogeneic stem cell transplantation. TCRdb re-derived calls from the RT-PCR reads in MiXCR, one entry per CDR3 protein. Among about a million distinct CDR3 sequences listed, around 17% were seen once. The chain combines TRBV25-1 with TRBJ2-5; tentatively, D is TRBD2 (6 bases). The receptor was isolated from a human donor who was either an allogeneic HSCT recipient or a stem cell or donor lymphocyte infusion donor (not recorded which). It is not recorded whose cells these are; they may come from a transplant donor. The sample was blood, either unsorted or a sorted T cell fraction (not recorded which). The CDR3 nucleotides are TGTGCCAGCAGTGCCCCTAGGCTAGCCGGAGGGGCAGAGACCCAGTACTTC. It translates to CASSAPRLAGGAETQYF.